Below, one T cell receptor beta chain is given with its context. The source of the sample is a study of technical replicates of blood from a handful of donors. Method: immunoSEQ multiplex PCR; TCRdb's copy keeps in-frame clones and lacks some. The profile shows tens of thousands of clones, roughly 95% of them singletons. Trimming shortened V by 2 bases and J by 8 bases, and 6 bases separated the two germline ends. Germline lookup yields CDR1 MDHEN and CDR2 SYDVKM. This CDR3 contains 11 residues. The sequence was obtained from a human donor in good health. V is TRBV28 and J is TRBJ1-2; no reliable D call. Sequencing used T cells isolated from PBMCs. CDR3 amino acids: CASSLPEGYTF. The CDR3 coding sequence is TGTGCCAGCAGTTTACCCGAGGGCTACACCTTC.